The 20 T cell receptor beta chains given below trace back to one sample, sequenced in a study of T cells in Graves' hyperthyroidism and ophthalmopathy (dated by TCRdb to between 2018 and 2021). The library was made by multiplex PCR. Sequencing used an Illumina HiSeq 2000. The TCR beta CDR3 regions were amplified from the RNA transcripts. The first round of RT-PCR for the TCR CDR3 was performed with the HTBI primer set and the Qiagen OneStep RT-PCR kit. In TCRdb, the public reads were trimmed at Q25 with fastp and aligned with MiXCR, with productive beta chains retained. Each entry is one CDR3 protein sequence, shown with its most common DNA and genes. In all, the sample holds about 640,000 distinct CDR3 sequences, and 20% of those were seen once. The ten top clones hold about 34% of the sample. Material: blood. The receptors were sampled from a man aged 25 to 40 with Graves' ophthalmopathy.

This clonotype was seen only a few times. The chain uses TRBV29-1 and TRBJ1-2; D ambiguous. CDR3 size: 12 residues. The germline gives CDR1 SQVTM, CDR2 ANQGSEA. V dropped 6 bases and J dropped 2 bases, with 10 bases sitting between them. CDR3 nucleotide sequence: TGCAGCGTGTGGACTGGCAACTATGGCTACACCTTC. This translates into CSVWTGNYGYTF.

The chain couples TRBV6-2 or TRBV6-3 to TRBJ2-7; TRBD1 or TRBD2 may be the D gene (5 bases each). The V end lost 6 bases, the J end lost 3 bases, and 12 bases lay between the germline ends. The CDR3 extends over 13 amino acids. Germline V gene data show CDR1 as MNHEY and CDR2 as SVGEGT. DNA of the CDR3: TGTGCCAGCAGGGGGGTACTTTACTACGAGCAGTACTTC. Translated: CASRGVLYYEQYF.

This clonotype was recorded a few times. This chain links TRBV5-1 with TRBJ1-1; D remains unclear. Deletions cut 0 bases from V and 10 bases from J, with 10 bases between. Germline V lookup: CDR1 SGHRS, CDR2 YFSETQ. This CDR3 is 12 amino acids long. DNA of the CDR3: TGCGCCAGCAGCTTGGGAGGGAGTGGAGCTTTCTTT. Encoded protein: CASSLGGSGAFF.

There are many counts of this clonotype. V is TRBV28 and J is TRBJ2-7; 13 bases fit TRBD2. The germline V gene encodes CDR1 MDHEN and CDR2 SYDVKM. This CDR3 is 16 amino acids long. Trimming took 6 bases from V and 3 from J; bases not matched to a gene: 8. DNA of the CDR3: TGTGCCAGCAGGGGGACTAGCGGGATCTCCTACTACGAGCAGTACTTC. Its translation is CASRGTSGISYYEQYF.

This clonotype was seen many times. The rearrangement uses TRBV6-2 or TRBV6-3 and TRBJ2-7, with 10 bases lining up with TRBD2. J gave up 8 bases and V 4 bases, and 8 bases lay outside the gene matches. The CDR3 is 14 residues long. Germline CDR1 is MNHEY and CDR2 is SVGEGT. CDR3 loop: CASSSSRTSGKQYF. For the CDR3, the DNA is TGTGCCAGCAGTTCCTCCCGGACTAGCGGCAAGCAGTACTTC.

This clonotype was observed at least ten times. The chain has TRBV2 and TRBJ2-3; TRBD2 might be the D (6 bases). The CDR3 loop spans 15 amino acids. Germline V gene sequence: CDR1 SNHLY, CDR2 FYNNEI. V was shortened by 6 bases and J by 0 bases, with 13 bases between the two germline ends. The CDR3 nucleotides are TGTGCCAGCAGGCGGGACGGAACTAGCACAGATACGCAGTATTTT. It encodes CASRRDGTSTDTQYF.

The table lists this clonotype with a few counts. J is TRBJ1-1 and V is TRBV27; tentative D call: TRBD1 (5 bases). This CDR3 spans 13 amino acids. CDR1 and CDR2 (germline): MNHEY, SMNVEV (reference sequence). Trimming cost V 6 bases and J 11 bases, with 19 bases left between them. The DNA for the CDR3 is TGTGCCAGCAGCCAGTGGGGCAGGGCATTGGCTTTCTTT. Protein product: CASSQWGRALAFF.

This clonotype was recorded a few times. The V gene is TRBV29-1, the J gene TRBJ2-6; 11 positions agree with TRBD1. V dropped 0 bases and J dropped 1; count of bases not matched to a gene: 2. Germline values: CDR1 SQVTM, CDR2 ANQGSEA. The CDR3 runs 17 residues. CDR3 DNA sequence: TGCAGCGTTGAAGACCGGGACAGGGGGTCTGGGGCCAACGTCCTGACTTTC. Translating gives CSVEDRDRGSGANVLTF.

This chain connects TRBV15 to TRBJ2-3; 13 nucleotides match TRBD2. Germline V lookup: CDR1 LNHNV, CDR2 YYDKDF (reference sequence). The CDR3 extends over 17 amino acids. V lost 4 bases and J lost 1; bases outside the gene matches: 5. The CDR3 DNA follows: TGTGCCACCAGCACCCGGACTAGCGGGAGAGGCACAGATACGCAGTATTTT. Translated, it gives CATSTRTSGRGTDTQYF. Full variable domain (outside the CDR3, taken from reference TRBV15 and TRBJ2-3): DAMVIQNPRYQVTQFGKPVTLSCSQTLNHNVMYWYQQKSSQAPKLLFHYYDKDFNNEADTPDNFQSRRPNTSFCFLDIRSPGLGDTAMYLCATSTRTSGRGTDTQYFGPGTRLTVL.

This clonotype has a count of ten or more. This chain joins TRBV6-1 and TRBJ2-5; D gene unclear. CDR1 MNHNS and CDR2 SASEGT come from the germline V gene. The V end was cut by 5 bases, the J end by 2 bases, with 15 bases between. The CDR3 loop spans 15 amino acids. CDR3 DNA sequence: TGTGCCAGCAGTTACTTTGCCGGACGGCAAGAGACCCAGTACTTC. Translated, it gives CASSYFAGRQETQYF.

This clonotype has at least ten counts. V is TRBV5-1 and J is TRBJ1-5, with D unresolved. Germline lookup yields CDR1 SGHRS and CDR2 YFSETQ. V lost 4 bases and J lost 6, with 14 bases in between. CDR3 length equals 14 residues. The CDR3 loop reads CASSAEGVGQPQHF. CDR3 coding DNA: TGCGCCAGCAGCGCAGAGGGAGTGGGTCAGCCCCAGCATTTT.

Of note for this clonotype: A much larger clone differs from this one at a single base, so this may be a read error. The rearrangement uses TRBV3-1 and TRBJ2-1; a possible D gene is TRBD2 (5 bases). Germline assignment: CDR1 LGHDT and CDR2 YNNKEL (reference sequence). CDR3 length: 15 amino acids. The V end was cut by 1 base, the J end by 10 bases, with 17 bases between. Here the CDR3 DNA reads TGTGCCAGCAGCCAAGGACAAGGCGGAGGCTACGAGCAGTTCTTC. Protein: CASSQGQGGGYEQFF.

This clonotype was observed a handful of times. The CDR3 spells CARSDADSYNEQFF. Here the CDR3 DNA reads TGTGCCAGGTCCGATGCGGACTCCTACAATGAGCAGTTCTTC. The chain couples TRBV6-1 to TRBJ2-1; no clear D gene. V dropped 9 bases and J dropped 0 bases, with 12 bases sitting between them. This CDR3 comprises 14 residues. Germline values: CDR1 MNHNS, CDR2 SASEGT.

As to this clonotype: The junction departs from the called germline gene at one end, perhaps through a read error. The chain recombines TRBV27 with TRBJ2-3; 12 positions match TRBD2. The CDR3 runs 17 residues. Germline V gene data show CDR1 as MNHEY and CDR2 as SMNVEV (reference sequence). The CDR3 DNA sequence: TGTGCCAGCAAGGGGACTAGCGGGTCGACTAGCACAGATACGCGGTATTTT. Its translation is CASKGTSGSTSTDTRYF.

The CDR3 DNA is TGTGCCAGCACCGGCCAGTACCGGGACAGGGGGTTTAGTGAGCAGTTCTTC. This encodes CASTGQYRDRGFSEQFF. This sequence joins TRBV11-2 and TRBJ2-1; 11 nucleotides match TRBD1. V lost 7 bases, J lost 9 bases, and 17 bases stayed unmatched. This CDR3 contains 17 residues. CDR1 is SGHAT and CDR2 is FQNNGV in the germline V gene.

This clonotype occurred a few times. This rearrangement joins TRBV28 to TRBJ1-4; possible D gene TRBD1, 6 bases. CDR1 MDHEN and CDR2 SYDVKM come from the germline V gene. The CDR3 length is 14 residues. Between the trimmed V and J ends, which lost 1 base and 8 bases, there was a span of 11 bases. The CDR3 DNA reads as TGTGCCAGCAGTTTATACAGGGCTGGCGAAAAACTGTTTTTT. Translated: CASSLYRAGEKLFF.

Ten or more counts support this clonotype. J is TRBJ2-1 and V is TRBV20-1; a weak D match, TRBD1 (6 bases). The CDR3 has 13 residues. The V gene's germline CDR1 is DFQATT and CDR2 SNEGSKA (reference sequence). V was trimmed by 1 base and J by 10 bases, leaving 14 bases between them. Here the CDR3 reads CSARVVGAIEQFF. In DNA, the CDR3 is TGCAGTGCTAGAGTAGTGGGGGCAATCGAGCAGTTCTTC.

This clonotype appeared many times. The chain couples TRBV7-2 to TRBJ1-2; 9 bases match TRBD1. The junction had 4 bases not matched to a gene; V was cut back by 1 base and J by 1 base. The germline gives CDR1 SGHTA, CDR2 FQGNSA. There are 16 residues in the CDR3. The DNA for the CDR3 is TGTGCCAGCAGCTTAGGAGGGACAGGGCTTAACTATGGCTACACCTTC. As protein: CASSLGGTGLNYGYTF.

The chain is built from TRBV7-3 and TRBJ2-2; TRBD1 matches at 8 bases. This CDR3 spans 15 amino acids. Losses at the gene ends were 5 bases for V and 5 bases for J; bases not matched to a gene: 7. The V gene's germline CDR1 is SGHTA and CDR2 FQGTGA. Here the CDR3 DNA reads TGTGCCAGCAGCAAGGGGACAGGAGGGACCGGGGAGCTGTTTTTT. Translating it yields CASSKGTGGTGELFF.

This clonotype was detected a few times. Here the CDR3 reads CASSLGSIGVQETQYF. Here the CDR3 DNA reads TGTGCCAGCAGCTTAGGGAGTATTGGGGTCCAAGAGACCCAGTACTTC. This chain uses TRBV7-8 with TRBJ2-5; D call uncertain. The CDR3 covers 16 residues. Deletions cut 1 base from V and 1 base from J, with 13 bases between. CDR1 and CDR2 (germline): SGHVS, FQNEAQ.